What follows describes a single T cell receptor beta chain. What antigen it recognizes has not been identified. No much larger clonotype is one base removed from it; base qualities were not supplied. The data originate from a study of response to subunit inactivated influenza vaccine (dated by TCRdb to the late 2010s). For the study in its entirety: The study used deep quantitative T cell receptor repertoire profiling to track responses to a trivalent subunit inactivated influenza vaccine.

Looking up the germline V gene yields CDR1 MGHRA and CDR2 YSYEKL. Trimming removed 3 bases from V and 4 bases from J; the gene matches leave 11 bases unexplained. The CDR3 contains 17 residues, cysteine and phenylalanine counted. Here the CDR3 DNA is all that survives: 51 bases in frame from base 1. What the study reported, not specific to this receptor: It was suggested by the authors that each seasonal influenza vaccination may recruit only a limited number of new T cells.

Library preparation employed RT-PCR. For sequencing, an Illumina HiSeq 2500 was employed. Through fastp at Q25 and MiXCR, TCRdb rebuilt clones from the public reads, retaining in-frame beta chains. All rows with the same CDR3 protein become a single entry with the most common DNA and genes. This sample comprises about 540,000 distinct CDR3 sequences, 20% to 25% of them detected only once. Of the sample, 2.5% to 3.5% falls within the top ten clones. This sample also belongs to another study, concerning T cells expressing NK-cell markers. Taken from the second paper: TCR beta cDNA libraries were made by 5'RACE template switching that added a universal primer site and unique molecular identifiers. About eight donors provided sorted CD3+CD56+NKG2C+, CD3+CD56+NKG2C- and CD3+CD56-NKG2C+ T-cell subsets, whose TCR beta-chain repertoires were profiled. Of the eight sequenced donors, seven were found to be HCMV-seropositive and one was found to be HCMV-seronegative. To restrict sorting to alphabetaTCR-expressing T cells, an anti-gammadeltaTCR antibody was added in several experiments. In about six donors, the dominant CD3+CD56+NKG2C+ clonotypes were found to rank among the top 10 CD8+ clonotypes and to make up about 1.0-8% of CD8+ T cells. Those dominant clonotypes were again the most abundant among CD3+CD56-NKG2C+ cells in a handful of donors, at 28.3-60.1%. Whether the expanded NKG2C-expressing T cell clones were specific for HCMV antigens was left unclear. All eight donors whose samples were sequenced were randomly selected healthy volunteers, three of them men and five women. HCMV serostatus was determined by detecting HCMV-specific IgG in serum with a commercial ELISA kit. Peripheral blood mononuclear cells were isolated from blood by Ficoll density gradient centrifugation. Using Miltenyi isolation kits, CD4+ and CD8+ T cells were isolated from PBMC through magnetic immunoseparation. Synthesis of cDNA was primed from the TCR beta constant segment and was followed by two consecutive PCR amplification steps. Illumina HiSeq 2000/2500, MiSeq or NextSeq was used to sequence libraries as 2 x 150 bp reads. Reads were demultiplexed and grouped by UMI with MIGEC, and clonotypes were assembled and quantified with MiTCR. To exclude erroneous sequences, only TCR cDNA sequences supported by at least two reads were retained. The tcR package was used for downstream repertoire analysis, and clonotypes were matched between fractions using CDR3 nucleotide sequence together with V segment. VDJmatch was used to annotate antigen specificity against VDJdb, with one amino acid substitution in CDR3 allowed.

This material consisted of CD4+ T cells sorted from PBMCs, taken 11 to 12 days after vaccination. Recombination joined TRBV4-1 with TRBJ2-5; 10 junctional bases match TRBD1. This TCR derives from a man over 45 who received an inactivated influenza vaccine. Donor details come from another sample of the same person, matched by shared clones. The DNA sequence reads TGCGCCAGCAGCCACGATTCTCGGACAGGGGGTAGAGAGACCCAGTACTTC. It translates to CASSHDSRTGGRETQYF.